This TCR beta chain was sequenced during a study of blood T cell repertoires in COVID-19. About the research overall: Samples came from the United States, Italy and Spain, spanning acute and convalescent COVID-19. Sources were T cells, B-cell-depleted T cells, or PBMCs; the material itself was cDNA or gDNA.

Per the study methods: Estimated nucleated cell counts came from reference gene primer amplification. Produced via immunoSEQ multiplex PCR; TCRdb's table is partial and in-frame only. V and J calls and clone size follow that table, whereas D and trimming were derived from the DNA. Found here are about 260,000 clones, 85% to 90% of them singletons; the top ten hold approximately 1.4%. V lost 0 bases, J lost 2 bases, and 7 bases stayed unmatched. The CDR3 sequence is 16 residues long. The V gene's germline CDR1 is ENHRY and CDR2 SYGVKD. The chain links TRBV10-3 to TRBJ2-7; 7 bases are a match to TRBD1. Sequences were obtained from peripheral blood. The TCR was taken from a woman aged 40 to 50 who had recovered from COVID-19. CDR3 region: CAISESRAGGPYEQYF. DNA of the CDR3: TGTGCCATCAGTGAGTCGAGGGCAGGGGGACCCTACGAGCAGTACTTC.